This TCR beta chain was captured in a study of blood T cells in healthy people across ages. Study-level points and caveats: Unsorted PBMCs blocked a conclusive comparison of naive and antigen-experienced cells.

The people who gave samples were healthy Caucasians from Russia, aged about 6 to 100. Extracted total RNA amounted to at least 5.5 micrograms for each sample. CDR3 length equals 14 residues. The V end lost 10 bases, the J end lost 3 bases, and 16 bases lay between the germline ends. The germline gives CDR1 SEHNR, CDR2 FQNEAQ (reference sequence). Concerning this clonotype itself: What it binds is unknown.

Together with a sample-barcoded 5' primer, a J-beta primer mix was included in a second PCR lasting about 6 to 12 cycles. Per sample, CDR3-containing paired-end reads numbered at least 2.5 million. TCRdb re-called the 5' RACE reads through MiXCR, storing one row per CDR3 protein. The table lists fewer than 800,000 distinct CDR3 sequences, around 45% of them singletons, with around a third in the top ten. This chain uses TRBV7-9 with TRBJ2-4; D could derive from TRBD1 or TRBD2 (6 bases each). The TCR originated in a woman aged 55-70 years in good health. The sample taken for sequencing was blood. CDR3: CATEGGGLKNIQYF. CDR3 nucleotide sequence: TGTGCCACTGAGGGGGGTGGCCTCAAAAACATTCAGTACTTC.